This is a list of T cell receptor beta chains from one sample in a study of blood T cells in healthy people across ages. MiXCR, applied by TCRdb to the 5' RACE reads, yields one record per CDR3 protein. The repertoire holds roughly 1,100,000 distinct CDR3 sequences, with almost 25% as singletons. These data also featured in a second study, about T cells of mothers and their children.

The material sequenced was blood. Receptor source: a girl aged 2 to 10 in good health. Each CDR3 is given without its conserved first and last residue. Each record gives: J gene, V gene, CDR3 protein.

TRBJ2-1 TRBV4-1 ASSQDYRGLYNEQF
TRBJ2-7 TRBV13 ANSLGRSYEQY
. TRBV7-2 ASNGRSLSEQY
. TRBV7-9 ASSLNVGVHYYEQY
TRBJ2-1 TRBV5-4 ASSFEQGRRSYNEQF
TRBJ2-1 TRBV20-1 SARDLAGGFNEQF
. TRBV12-5 ASGARDEQY
TRBJ2-1 TRBV24-1 ATSVTRGWTYNEQF
TRBJ2-7 TRBV6-5 ASSYLRGYEQY
TRBJ2-7 TRBV7-9 ASSLGEDRATYEQY
TRBJ2-7 TRBV7-3 ASSEGQFSYEQY
TRBJ1-4 TRBV20-1 SARDPDQATNEKLF
TRBJ2-3 TRBV28 ASRMTTDTQY
TRBJ2-2 TRBV7-7 ASSLDSTGELF
TRBJ2-1 TRBV15 ATSRGLAGENEQF
TRBJ2-5 TRBV3-1 ASSYGPQETQY
TRBJ2-7 TRBV29-1 SVEFGTETYEQY
TRBJ2-5 TRBV28 ASSFIAAGGSETQY
TRBJ2-5 TRBV11-1 ASSLVGRGGETQY
TRBJ2-3 TRBV7-9 ASNLERADTQY
TRBJ1-5 TRBV12-3/TRBV12-4 ASNLQGTRGPQH
TRBJ2-5 TRBV7-9 ASSSLYLSRNGETQY
TRBJ2-7 TRBV5-1 ASSPTSPSGADEQY
TRBJ2-3 TRBV7-9 AREGGSTDTQY
TRBJ2-5 TRBV18 ASRDHQETQY
TRBJ1-5 TRBV7-2 ASSLNREGEPQH
TRBJ2-5 TRBV13 ASSLWASGETQY
TRBJ2-3 TRBV12-3/TRBV12-4 ASSRRADTQY
TRBJ1-1 TRBV9 ASSPKRSTEAF
TRBJ1-2 TRBV7-9 ASSPMQSYGYT
TRBJ2-1 TRBV5-1 ASSLFGTGGLDEQF
TRBJ2-7 TRBV11-2 ASSLLSTGTYEQY
TRBJ2-5 TRBV3-1 ASSQSAGTLYQETQY
TRBJ1-5 TRBV7-2 ASSITSLGGNRQPQH
TRBJ2-1 TRBV7-2 ASRRTGSQAYNEQF
. TRBV5-1 ASSWMGDEQY
TRBJ1-2 TRBV20-1 SARCATGGYT
TRBJ2-3 TRBV12-3/TRBV12-4 ASSFRDTQY
TRBJ1-1 TRBV29-1 SVGPLLMNTEAF
TRBJ2-5 TRBV28 ASSLQTGDWKTQY
TRBJ2-3 TRBV6-2/TRBV6-3 ASSFLAGTQY
TRBJ2-4 TRBV7-2 ASSLGRVWGRVKNIQY
TRBJ2-7 TRBV6-5 ASSYSRTGARYEQY
. TRBV12-3/TRBV12-4 ASSPGSLGDEQF
TRBJ2-3 TRBV29-1 SVEFSSALSTDTQY
TRBJ1-4 TRBV4-2 ASSREGGSNEKLF